Listed here are 14 T cell receptor beta chains from one sample, sequenced in a study of T cell responses to AZD1222 COVID-19 vaccine. Measured with immunoSEQ multiplex PCR; TCRdb has only the in-frame clones, and not every one. The repertoire holds around 84,000 clones, with over 75% as singletons. The sequencing here drew on peripheral blood, taken on day 0 of AZD1222 vaccination. Source of these receptors: an adult in good health.

The chain couples TRBV30 to TRBJ1-2; D unclear. Germline CDR1 and CDR2: GTSNPN and SVGIG (reference sequence). V was cut by 0 bases and J by 8 bases, with 13 bases left in between. This CDR3 is 13 amino acids long. CDR3 in amino acids: CAWSVLAVSGYTF. The CDR3 nucleotides read TGTGCCTGGAGTGTTTTGGCAGTATCCGGCTACACCTTC.

The chain carries TRBV28 and TRBJ2-5; either TRBD1 or TRBD2 may fit D (6 bases each). This CDR3 spans 15 amino acids. Germline V lookup: CDR1 MDHEN, CDR2 SYDVKM. V was clipped by 2 bases and J by 4 bases, with 14 bases between them. CDR3 in DNA: TGTGCCAGCAGTTTAAGGGGGGCGACATTAGAGACCCAGTACTTC. Translating gives CASSLRGATLETQYF.

J is TRBJ1-5 and V is TRBV4-3, with TRBD1 identical over 7 bases. This CDR3 is built from 16 residues. V lost 3 bases and J lost 6; bases outside the gene matches: 11. Looked up from germline, CDR1 is LGHNA and CDR2 is YSLEER. Written as DNA, the CDR3 is TGCGCCAGCAGCCAGACCAGGGGGGTTTGGGGTCAGCCCCAGCATTTT. This gives the protein CASSQTRGVWGQPQHF.

The chain has TRBV14 and TRBJ2-1; D tentatively fits TRBD1 or TRBD2 (5 bases each). Germline V gene lookup returns CDR1 SGHDN and CDR2 FVKESK. This CDR3 contains 17 residues. Trimming took 0 bases from V and 1 from J, leaving 13 bases between them. The CDR3 region has the DNA TGTGCCAGCAGCCAAGAGGGGGTGCTCGGGTCCTACAATGAGCAGTTCTTC. Translated: CASSQEGVLGSYNEQFF.

This chain joins TRBV7-3 and TRBJ1-2, with unresolved D. Between the trimmed V and J ends, which lost 1 base and 6 bases, there was a span of 15 bases. CDR1 and CDR2 (germline): SGHTA, FQGTGA. This CDR3 contains 15 residues. This CDR3 is CASSLRGPPLDGYTF. Written as DNA, the CDR3 is TGTGCCAGCAGCTTAAGAGGTCCTCCTCTCGATGGCTACACCTTC.

This rearrangement joins TRBV28 to TRBJ1-5, with D possibly being TRBD1 (5 bases). Germline CDR1 MDHEN, CDR2 SYDVKM. The V and J ends lost 6 bases and 1 base respectively, with 16 bases between them. The length of the CDR3 is 16 residues. In DNA, the CDR3 is TGTGCCAGCAGACCCACAGGACTGGGAAGCAATCAGCCCCAGCATTTT. Encoded protein: CASRPTGLGSNQPQHF.

This clone was picked up one time. The V call is TRBV5-4, the J call TRBJ2-1, with 9 bases that match TRBD2. Germline CDR1 reads SGHNT; CDR2 reads YYREEE (reference sequence). The CDR3 length is 15 residues. V shed 2 bases, J shed 6 bases, and the junction held 6 bases outside the gene matches. The CDR3 DNA sequence: TGTGCCAGCAGCTTAGTAGCGGGAGTAGTCAATGAGCAGTTCTTC. This translates into CASSLVAGVVNEQFF.

This clone was detected once. The V call is TRBV5-1, the J call TRBJ1-5; D gene uncertain. The germline gives CDR1 SGHRS, CDR2 YFSETQ. V lost 2 bases and J 5 bases, leaving 14 bases between the germline ends. There are 15 residues in the CDR3. CDR3 residues: CASSLTGVGDQPQHF. DNA of the CDR3: TGCGCCAGCAGCTTAACGGGTGTTGGGGATCAGCCCCAGCATTTT. The entire variable domain, with the rest obtained from reference TRBV5-1 and TRBJ1-5, is as follows: KAGVTQTPRYLIKTRGQQVTLSCSPISGHRSVSWYQQTPGQGLQFLFEYFSETQRNKGNFPGRFSGRQFSNSRSEMNVSTLELGDSALYLCASSLTGVGDQPQHFGDGTRLSIL.

The rearrangement joins TRBV13 to TRBJ2-3; maybe TRBD2 (7 bases). Trimming removed 9 bases from V and 4 bases from J, with 17 bases in between. The CDR3 is made up of 14 amino acids. Germline assignment: CDR1 PRHDT and CDR2 FYEKMQ (reference sequence). CDR3 sequence (DNA): TGTGCCAGTGGCTCGGGGGGCTGGGCAGATACGCAGTATTTT. Translated, it gives CASGSGGWADTQYF.

The chain is built from TRBV27 and TRBJ2-1, with D perhaps matching TRBD1 (5 bases). From germline, CDR1 is MNHEY and CDR2 SMNVEV (reference sequence). The CDR3 length is 16 residues. V lost 5 bases, J lost 7 bases, and 21 bases lay in between. The CDR3 region is CASSPPGRVEANEQFF. The CDR3 coding sequence is TGTGCCAGCAGTCCACCTGGCAGGGTGGAAGCGAATGAGCAGTTCTTC.

This clone was picked up a small number of times. The V gene is TRBV28, the J gene TRBJ1-2, with TRBD1 matching over 10 bases. V dropped 5 bases and J dropped 7; count of bases not matched to a gene: 4. CDR1 is MDHEN and CDR2 is SYDVKM in the germline V gene. There are 13 residues in the CDR3. CDR3 DNA sequence: TGTGCCAGCAGTGCTGGGACAGGGGCTGGCTACACCTTC. It translates to CASSAGTGAGYTF.

The rearrangement uses TRBV27 and TRBJ1-4, with D uncertain. The V and J ends lost 6 bases and 3 bases respectively, with 8 bases between them. CDR1 is MNHEY and CDR2 is SMNVEV in the germline V gene (reference sequence). The CDR3 covers 13 residues. The CDR3 is CASRRGSNEKLFF. In nucleotides, the CDR3 is TGTGCCAGCAGGCGAGGATCTAATGAAAAACTGTTTTTT.

V is TRBV7-9 and J is TRBJ2-1, with 9 bases aligning to TRBD2. The J segment lost 8 bases and the V segment lost 1 base, leaving 9 bases of the junction unmatched. The CDR3 contains 16 residues. Germline V gene sequence: CDR1 SEHNR, CDR2 FQNEAQ (reference sequence). Here the CDR3 reads CASSLVFSGSLDEQFF. In nucleotides, the CDR3 is TGTGCCAGCAGCTTAGTATTTAGCGGGAGTTTAGATGAGCAGTTCTTC.

The rearrangement uses TRBV6-5 and TRBJ1-5, with a tentative D call TRBD1 (5 bases). The CDR3 is 14 amino acids. The germline CDR1 and CDR2 sequences are MNHEY and SVGAGI. V was clipped by 8 bases and J by 2 bases, with 13 bases between them. This CDR3 reads CASRNSGRNQPQHF. The CDR3, as DNA: TGTGCCAGCCGCAATTCAGGGCGCAATCAGCCCCAGCATTTT.